The 2 T cell receptor beta chains in this list originate from one sample, sequenced in a study of T cell changes during pregnancy in multiple sclerosis. Libraries were prepared by immunoSEQ multiplex PCR; TCRdb keeps only in-frame clonotypes and omits some of them. The sample contains about 100,000 clones, about nine tenths of which appear only once. This material consisted of peripheral blood, taken after pregnancy. All receptors come from a female donor with multiple sclerosis, enrolled in a pregnancy study.

The rearrangement links TRBV6-6 to TRBJ2-5; a possible D gene is TRBD1 (6 bases). CDR1 MNHNY and CDR2 SVGAGI come from the germline V gene (reference sequence). V lost 0 bases and J 4 bases, leaving 15 bases between the germline ends. CDR3 length: 16 residues. CDR3 bases: TGTGCCAGCAGTTACTCTAGAGACAGGAGACCAGAGACCCAGTACTTC. Translated, it gives CASSYSRDRRPETQYF.

This clone showed up just once. The chain combines TRBV19 with TRBJ2-7, with 7 bases fitting TRBD1. The CDR3 totals 14 residues. The V and J ends lost 4 bases and 3 bases, in that order; junction bases with no gene match: 6. CDR1 LNHDA and CDR2 SQIVND come from the germline V gene (reference sequence). The CDR3 sequence is CASSTGTEFYEQYF. The CDR3 DNA is TGTGCCAGTAGTACAGGGACAGAATTCTACGAGCAGTACTTC.